The 25 T cell receptor beta chains presented below share a single source sample, sequenced in a study of T cell repertoires in ileal Crohn's disease. This table comes from immunoSEQ multiplex PCR, and its TCRdb copy is limited to in-frame clones, with some not included. This sample has around 560 clones; 87% occur once, and the top ten carry 7.5% to 8.5%. Time point of the sample: neoterminal ileum biopsy at postoperative endoscopy, about 6 months after surgery. Sequenced: ileal tissue. These receptors all come from an adult with Crohn's disease.

This chain joins TRBV6-5 and TRBJ2-2, with D uncertain. Germline V gene sequence: CDR1 MNHEY, CDR2 SVGAGI. The CDR3 totals 13 residues. Trimming took off 2 bases at V and 8 bases at J, with 9 bases between the two ends. CDR3 region: CASSYPLTGELFF. The DNA of the CDR3 is TGTGCCAGCAGTTACCCTTTGACAGGGGAGCTGTTTTTT.

In its sample, this clone was seen a few times. The chain combines TRBV15 with TRBJ1-1; D is uncertain. The CDR3 runs to 18 residues. The V end was cut by 0 bases, the J end by 0 bases, with 17 bases between. Germline CDR1 and CDR2: LNHNV and YYDKDF (reference sequence). The CDR3 DNA reads TGTGCCACCAGCAGAGATTGGAAGAGGGAAGGGATGAACACTGAAGCTTTCTTT. Translated, it gives CATSRDWKREGMNTEAFF.

The chain couples TRBV4-1 to TRBJ1-2; the D is unclear. V was cut by 0 bases and J by 8 bases, with 16 bases left in between. The CDR3 contains 15 residues. CDR1 and CDR2 from the germline V gene are MGHRA and YSYEKL. CDR3 sequence (DNA): TGCGCCAGCAGCCAAGATGGTCGGACCCAGGACGGCTACACCTTC. It yields the protein CASSQDGRTQDGYTF.

The chain recombines TRBV11-2 with TRBJ2-3; no definite D call. This CDR3 is built from 14 residues. Germline CDR1 is SGHAT and CDR2 is FQNNGV. The V and J ends lost 7 bases and 0 bases respectively, with 11 bases between them. The CDR3, as DNA: TGTGCCAGCACCCCTCTATCTAGCACAGATACGCAGTATTTT. It encodes CASTPLSSTDTQYF.

The chain combines TRBV2 with TRBJ1-5; D remains ambiguous. The V end lost 8 bases, the J end lost 5 bases, and 10 bases lay between the germline ends. Germline loops: CDR1 SNHLY, CDR2 FYNNEI. The CDR3 is 12 residues long. As DNA, the CDR3 is TGTGCCAGCGGAAGAAATGATCAGCCCCAGCATTTT. It is translated as CASGRNDQPQHF.

The chain uses TRBV11-3 and TRBJ2-2; 13 bases are shared with TRBD2. CDR3 length equals 17 residues. Per germline, CDR1 SGHNT and CDR2 YENEEA. V was pared by 0 bases and J by 8 bases, with 6 bases of the junction left unmatched. The CDR3 region has the DNA TGTGCCAGCAGCTTAGAGTTTGGGACTAGCGGGAAAGGGGAGCTGTTTTTT. Protein sequence: CASSLEFGTSGKGELFF.

V gene TRBV7-9 combines with J gene TRBJ1-3; maybe TRBD1 (6 bases). Trimming cost V 3 bases and J 0 bases, with 12 bases left between them. The CDR3 length is 16 residues. From germline, CDR1 is SEHNR and CDR2 FQNEAQ (reference sequence). In DNA form, the CDR3 reads TGTGCCAGCAGCTTTTGGACAGCTTACTCTGGAAACACCATATATTTT. Translating gives CASSFWTAYSGNTIYF.

The chain is built from TRBV5-1 and TRBJ2-5; 8 positions match TRBD1. In germline, CDR1 is SGHRS, CDR2 YFSETQ. J was trimmed by 4 bases and V by 3 bases; bases with no gene match: 8. The CDR3 length is 15 residues. CDR3: CASSSTGDTRETQYF. CDR3 in DNA: TGCGCCAGCAGCTCGACAGGGGACACCAGAGAGACCCAGTACTTC.

The genes are TRBV7-3 and TRBJ2-7, with D perhaps matching TRBD2 (5 bases). Trimming shortened V by 1 base and J by 2 bases, and 9 bases separated the two germline ends. The CDR3 runs to 14 residues. Germline CDR1 reads SGHTA; CDR2 reads FQGTGA. CDR3 protein: CASSLNSGPYEQYF. In DNA form, the CDR3 reads TGTGCCAGCAGCTTAAACAGCGGTCCCTACGAGCAGTACTTC. The complete variable domain, with remaining parts taken from reference TRBV7-3 and TRBJ2-7, reads GAGVSQTPSNKVTEKGKYVELRCDPISGHTALYWYRQSLGQGPEFLIYFQGTGAADDSGLPNDRFFAVRPEGSVSTLKIQRTERGDSAVYLCASSLNSGPYEQYFGPGTRLTVT.

V gene TRBV7-8 combines with J gene TRBJ1-4; 8 bases agree with TRBD1. The V gene end was trimmed by 4 bases and the J gene end by 4 bases; junction bases not matched to a gene: 5. The CDR3 extends over 15 amino acids. Germline-derived CDR1 and CDR2 are SGHVS and FQNEAQ. The CDR3 sequence is CASSYGQGINEKLFF. The CDR3 DNA sequence: TGTGCCAGCAGCTACGGACAGGGAATTAATGAAAAACTGTTTTTT.

The chain employs TRBV7-8 and TRBJ2-3; 7 bases are shared with TRBD2. Germline V gene data show CDR1 as SGHVS and CDR2 as FQNEAQ. The CDR3 runs to 19 residues. The junction had 20 bases not matched to a gene; V was cut back by 5 bases and J by 3 bases. The CDR3 protein is CASSTPGLRGRDVTDTQYF. The CDR3 nucleotides read TGTGCCAGCAGCACCCCGGGACTAAGGGGTCGGGATGTGACAGATACGCAGTATTTT.

V and J are TRBV5-4 and TRBJ2-7; TRBD1 matches at 10 bases. Trimming cost V 3 bases and J 4 bases; bases outside gene matches: 4. Germline lookup yields CDR1 SGHNT and CDR2 YYREEE (reference sequence). The CDR3 extends over 14 amino acids. The CDR3 here is CASSSDRGSYEQYF. Written as DNA, the CDR3 is TGTGCCAGCAGCTCGGACAGGGGGTCGTACGAGCAGTACTTC.

J is TRBJ2-2 and V is TRBV11-3, with D unclear. In germline, CDR1 is SGHNT, CDR2 YENEEA. Trimming left V 0 bases short and J 1 base short, with 12 bases between. This CDR3 contains 17 residues. CDR3 sequence reads: CASSLESPGRNTGELFF. The CDR3 DNA sequence: TGTGCCAGCAGCTTAGAATCTCCAGGACGGAACACCGGGGAGCTGTTTTTT.

This rearrangement joins TRBV28 to TRBJ1-5; 9 bases match TRBD1. V lost 6 bases and J lost 2; bases outside the gene matches: 8. Germline values: CDR1 MDHEN, CDR2 SYDVKM. There are 16 residues in the CDR3. CDR3 coding DNA: TGTGCCAGCAGCTCCTCGGGACAGGGAGGCAATCAGCCCCAGCATTTT. Its translation is CASSSSGQGGNQPQHF.

The chain has TRBV5-6 and TRBJ1-2, with 7 positions matching TRBD1. Trimming removed 3 bases from V and 1 base from J; junction bases left unmatched: 3. This CDR3 spans 14 amino acids. Germline V CDR1 and CDR2: SGHDT, YYEEEE. CDR3: CASSSGTDNYGYTF. The CDR3 DNA reads TGTGCCAGCAGCTCCGGGACAGATAACTATGGCTACACCTTC.

The J gene is TRBJ1-2, the V gene TRBV10-3; D gene ambiguous. V was cut by 8 bases and J by 2 bases, with 12 bases left in between. The CDR3 is made up of 13 amino acids. Germline CDR1 reads ENHRY; CDR2 reads SYGVKD. The CDR3: CAIEPTSNYGYTF. Written as DNA, the CDR3 is TGTGCCATCGAACCCACATCAAACTATGGCTACACCTTC.

The V call is TRBV6-6, the J call TRBJ2-1, with 9 bases that match TRBD2. V dropped 6 bases and J dropped 5; count of bases not matched to a gene: 8. The germline V gene encodes CDR1 MNHNY and CDR2 SVGAGI (reference sequence). The CDR3 length is 15 residues. DNA for the CDR3: TGTGCCAGCAGCTTGCCGGGACTAGCCGACAATGAGCAGTTCTTC. This sequence encodes CASSLPGLADNEQFF.

This clone was found a few times. The rearrangement links TRBV5-6 to TRBJ1-3, with D unresolved. CDR3 length equals 12 residues. Per germline, CDR1 SGHDT and CDR2 YYEEEE. The germline V and J ends were trimmed by 4 bases and 8 bases, with 10 bases remaining between them. CDR3 protein: CASSLGSDTIYF. As DNA, the CDR3 is TGTGCCAGCAGCCTCGGGTCGGACACCATATATTTT. The variable domain in full, with the rest retrieved from reference TRBV5-6 and TRBJ1-3, is DAGVTQSPTHLIKTRGQQVTLRCSPKSGHDTVSWYQQALGQGPQFIFQYYEEEERQRGNFPDRFSGHQFPNYSSELNVNALLLGDSALYLCASSLGSDTIYFGEGSWLTVV.

This chain joins TRBV30 and TRBJ2-1; the match to TRBD2 covers 16 bases. Germline V gives CDR1 GTSNPN, CDR2 SVGIG (reference sequence). CDR3 length equals 15 residues. V shed 3 bases, J shed 8 bases, and the junction held 4 bases outside the gene matches. This CDR3 is CAWRKGLAGGDEQFF. As DNA, the CDR3 is TGTGCCTGGAGAAAGGGACTAGCGGGGGGGGATGAGCAGTTCTTC.

The chain has TRBV18 and TRBJ2-1; a possible D gene is TRBD1 (5 bases). The CDR3 runs to 13 residues. Germline CDR1 and CDR2: KGHSH and LQKENI. V was trimmed by 2 bases and J by 8 bases, leaving 10 bases between them. The CDR3 DNA reads as TGTGCCAGCTCACCAGGGGCTGGGGATGAGCAGTTCTTC. Protein product: CASSPGAGDEQFF.

Of note for this clone: Distinct nucleotide sequences in the sample also encode this CDR3. The rearrangement links TRBV5-6 to TRBJ1-2; no clear D gene. CDR3 length: 12 residues. CDR1 is SGHDT and CDR2 is YYEEEE in the germline V gene. Trimming shortened V by 4 bases and J by 2 bases, and 6 bases separated the two germline ends. In DNA form, the CDR3 reads TGTGCCAGCAGCAGTGGGAACTATGGCTACACCTTC. Encoded protein: CASSSGNYGYTF.

This sequence joins TRBV6-6 and TRBJ1-5; 8 nucleotides match TRBD1. CDR1 and CDR2 (germline): MNHNY, SVGAGI (reference sequence). With V trimmed by 6 bases and J by 4 bases, 11 bases remained unmatched. The CDR3 is 16 residues long. This CDR3 is CASRSPPGTGNQPQHF. The DNA for the CDR3 is TGTGCCAGCAGATCACCCCCCGGGACAGGTAATCAGCCCCAGCATTTT.

As to this clone: The identical CDR3 is also encoded by other nucleotide sequences in the sample. J is TRBJ2-3 and V is TRBV9; no reliable D call. The germline gives CDR1 SGDLS, CDR2 YYNGEE. The CDR3 is made up of 12 amino acids. V was cut by 2 bases and J by 0 bases, with 1 base left in between. This CDR3 is CASSVSTDTQYF. The CDR3 coding sequence is TGTGCCAGCAGCGTTAGCACAGATACGCAGTATTTT.

This clone appeared once. The V call is TRBV2, the J call TRBJ2-2; 10 bases line up with TRBD1. The CDR3 spans 15 residues. Trimming cost V 8 bases and J 5 bases; bases outside gene matches: 8. Germline V gene lookup returns CDR1 SNHLY and CDR2 FYNNEI. CDR3 in amino acids: CASSSGTGATGELFF. DNA for the CDR3: TGTGCCAGCTCTTCCGGGACAGGGGCTACCGGGGAGCTGTTTTTT.

CDR3 region: CASSLGISYEQYF. CDR3 in DNA: TGTGCCAGCAGTTTGGGGATCTCCTACGAGCAGTACTTC. The gene calls are TRBV28 and TRBJ2-7, with D uncertain. The CDR3 consists of 13 residues. Germline CDR1 and CDR2: MDHEN and SYDVKM. V was cut by 3 bases and J by 0 bases, with 6 bases left in between. The full variable domain, with the rest looked up from reference TRBV28 and TRBJ2-7, is DVKVTQSSRYLVKRTGEKVFLECVQDMDHENMFWYRQDPGLGLRLIYFSYDVKMKEKGDIPEGYSVSREKKERFSLILESASTNQTSMYLCASSLGISYEQYFGPGTRLTVT.